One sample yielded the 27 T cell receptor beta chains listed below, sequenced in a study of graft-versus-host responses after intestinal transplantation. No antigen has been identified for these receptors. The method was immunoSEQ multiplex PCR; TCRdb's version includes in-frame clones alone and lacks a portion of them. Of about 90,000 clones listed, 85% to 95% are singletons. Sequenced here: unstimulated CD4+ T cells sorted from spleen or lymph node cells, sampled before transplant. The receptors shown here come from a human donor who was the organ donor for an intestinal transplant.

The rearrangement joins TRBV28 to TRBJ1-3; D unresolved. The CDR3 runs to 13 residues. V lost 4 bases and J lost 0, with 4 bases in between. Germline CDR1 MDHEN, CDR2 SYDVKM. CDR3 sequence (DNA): TGTGCCAGCAGTTGGGGCTCTGGAAACACCATATATTTT. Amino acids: CASSWGSGNTIYF.

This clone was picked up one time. This CDR3 reads CASSFGARGNEKLFF. In DNA form, the CDR3 reads TGTGCCAGCAGCTTCGGGGCGAGGGGTAATGAAAAACTGTTTTTT. The chain links TRBV7-8 to TRBJ1-4, with TRBD1 as a possible D gene (5 bases). Between the trimmed V and J ends, which lost 3 bases and 4 bases, there was a span of 12 bases. The CDR3 is 15 residues long. Germline assignment: CDR1 SGHVS and CDR2 FQNEAQ.

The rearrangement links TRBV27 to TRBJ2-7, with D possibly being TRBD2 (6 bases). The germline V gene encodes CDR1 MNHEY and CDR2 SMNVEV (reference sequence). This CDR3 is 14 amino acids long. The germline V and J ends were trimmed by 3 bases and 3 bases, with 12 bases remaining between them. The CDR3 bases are TGTGCCAGCAGTTTTGACGGGGGTAACTACGAGCAGTACTTC. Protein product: CASSFDGGNYEQYF.

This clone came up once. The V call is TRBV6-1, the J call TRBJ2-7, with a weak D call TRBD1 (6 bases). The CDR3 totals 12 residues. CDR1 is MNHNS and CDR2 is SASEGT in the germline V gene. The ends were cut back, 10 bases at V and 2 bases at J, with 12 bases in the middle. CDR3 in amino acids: CANNREAYEQYF. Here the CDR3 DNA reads TGTGCCAACAACAGGGAAGCCTACGAGCAGTACTTC.

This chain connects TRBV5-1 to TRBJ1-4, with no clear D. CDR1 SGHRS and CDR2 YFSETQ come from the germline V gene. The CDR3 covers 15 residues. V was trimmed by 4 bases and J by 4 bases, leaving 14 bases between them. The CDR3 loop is CASSPLSVVNEKLFF. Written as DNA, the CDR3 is TGCGCCAGCAGCCCGCTCTCTGTCGTTAATGAAAAACTGTTTTTT.

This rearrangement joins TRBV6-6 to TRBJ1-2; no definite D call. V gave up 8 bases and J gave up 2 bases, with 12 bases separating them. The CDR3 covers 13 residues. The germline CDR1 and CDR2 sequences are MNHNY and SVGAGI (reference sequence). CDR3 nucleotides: TGTGCCAGCCGGCAAGACTCCAACTATGGCTACACCTTC. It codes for CASRQDSNYGYTF.

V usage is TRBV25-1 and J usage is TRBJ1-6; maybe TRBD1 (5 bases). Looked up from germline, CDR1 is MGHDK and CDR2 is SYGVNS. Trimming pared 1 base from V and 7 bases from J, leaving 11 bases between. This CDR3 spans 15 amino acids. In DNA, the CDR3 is TGTGCCAGCAGTGAATTGGAGGGGCGGAATTCACCCCTCCACTTT. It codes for CASSELEGRNSPLHF.

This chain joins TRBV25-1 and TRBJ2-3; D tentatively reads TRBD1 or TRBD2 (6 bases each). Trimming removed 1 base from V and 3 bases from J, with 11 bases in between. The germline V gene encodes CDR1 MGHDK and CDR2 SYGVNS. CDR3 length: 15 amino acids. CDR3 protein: CASSEFGGPTDTQYF. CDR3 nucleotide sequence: TGTGCCAGCAGTGAATTTGGGGGGCCGACAGATACGCAGTATTTT. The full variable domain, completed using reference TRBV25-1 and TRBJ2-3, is EADIYQTPRYLVIGTGKKITLECSQTMGHDKMYWYQQDPGMELHLIHYSYGVNSTEKGDLSSESTVSRIRTEHFPLTLESARPSHTSQYLCASSEFGGPTDTQYFGPGTRLTVL.

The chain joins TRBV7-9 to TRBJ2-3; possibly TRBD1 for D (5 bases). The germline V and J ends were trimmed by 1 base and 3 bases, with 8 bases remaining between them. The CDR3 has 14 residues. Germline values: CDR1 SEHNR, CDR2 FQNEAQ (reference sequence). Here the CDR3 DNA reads TGTGCCAGCAGCTTAGACCAGGGAACAGATACGCAGTATTTT. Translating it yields CASSLDQGTDTQYF.

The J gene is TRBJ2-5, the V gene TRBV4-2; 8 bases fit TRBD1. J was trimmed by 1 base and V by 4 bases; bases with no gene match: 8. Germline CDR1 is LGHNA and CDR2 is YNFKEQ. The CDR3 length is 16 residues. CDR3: CASSRGAGTGQETQYF. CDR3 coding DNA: TGTGCCAGCAGCCGGGGTGCCGGGACAGGCCAAGAGACCCAGTACTTC.

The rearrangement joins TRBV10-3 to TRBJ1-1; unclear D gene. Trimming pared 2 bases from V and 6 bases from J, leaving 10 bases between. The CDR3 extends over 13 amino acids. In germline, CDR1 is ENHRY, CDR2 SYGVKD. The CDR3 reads CAISEDGFSEAFF. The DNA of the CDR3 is TGTGCCATCAGTGAGGACGGATTTTCTGAAGCTTTCTTT.

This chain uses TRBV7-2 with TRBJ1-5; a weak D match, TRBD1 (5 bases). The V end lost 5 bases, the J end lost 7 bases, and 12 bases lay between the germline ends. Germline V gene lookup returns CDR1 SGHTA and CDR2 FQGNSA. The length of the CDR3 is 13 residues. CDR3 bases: TGTGCCAGCAGCGCGGAGACAGAGCAGCCCCAGCATTTT. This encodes CASSAETEQPQHF. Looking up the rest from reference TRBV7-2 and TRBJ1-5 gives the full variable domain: GAGVSQSPSNKVTEKGKDVELRCDPISGHTALYWYRQSLGQGLEFLIYFQGNSAPDKSGLPSDRFSAERTGGSVSTLTIQRTQQEDSAVYLCASSAETEQPQHFGDGTRLSIL.

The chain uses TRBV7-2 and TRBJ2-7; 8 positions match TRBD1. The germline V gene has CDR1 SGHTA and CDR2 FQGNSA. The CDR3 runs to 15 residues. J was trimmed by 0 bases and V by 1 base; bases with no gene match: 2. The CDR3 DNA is TGTGCCAGCAGCTTAGTCAGGGGGCCCTCCTACGAGCAGTACTTC. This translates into CASSLVRGPSYEQYF.

Here the CDR3 reads CASSYGTSGEDTQYF. DNA of the CDR3: TGCGCCAGCAGCTACGGGACTAGCGGGGAAGATACGCAGTATTTT. J is TRBJ2-3 and V is TRBV5-1; TRBD2 agrees at 13 bases. The CDR3 loop spans 15 amino acids. Germline V gene lookup returns CDR1 SGHRS and CDR2 YFSETQ. The trim removed 3 bases at V and 5 bases at J, leaving 3 bases unmatched.

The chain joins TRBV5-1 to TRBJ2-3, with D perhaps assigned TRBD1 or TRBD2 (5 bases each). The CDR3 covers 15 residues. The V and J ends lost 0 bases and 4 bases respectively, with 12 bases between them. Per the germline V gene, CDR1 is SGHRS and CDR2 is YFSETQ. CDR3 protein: CASSLVLRDADTQYF. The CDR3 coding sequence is TGCGCCAGCAGCTTGGTTCTCCGGGACGCAGATACGCAGTATTTT.

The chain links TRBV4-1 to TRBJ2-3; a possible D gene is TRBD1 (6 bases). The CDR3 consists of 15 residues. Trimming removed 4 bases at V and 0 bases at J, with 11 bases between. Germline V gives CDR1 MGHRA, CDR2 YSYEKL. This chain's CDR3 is CASSPMGASTDTQYF. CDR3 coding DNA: TGCGCCAGCAGCCCCATGGGGGCCAGCACAGATACGCAGTATTTT.

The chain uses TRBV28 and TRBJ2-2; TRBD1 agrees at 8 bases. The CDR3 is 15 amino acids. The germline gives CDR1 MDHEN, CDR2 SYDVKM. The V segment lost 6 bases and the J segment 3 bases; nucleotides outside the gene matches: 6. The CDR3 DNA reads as TGTGCCAGCAGACAGGGGGGATCGGACACCGGGGAGCTGTTTTTT. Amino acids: CASRQGGSDTGELFF.

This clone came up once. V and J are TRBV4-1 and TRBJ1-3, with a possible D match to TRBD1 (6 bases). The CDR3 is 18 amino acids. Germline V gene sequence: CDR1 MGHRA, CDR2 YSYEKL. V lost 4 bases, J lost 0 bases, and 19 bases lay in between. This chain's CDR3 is CASSRTNYRGGSGNTIYF. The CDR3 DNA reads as TGCGCCAGCAGCCGGACCAACTATAGAGGGGGCTCTGGAAACACCATATATTTT.

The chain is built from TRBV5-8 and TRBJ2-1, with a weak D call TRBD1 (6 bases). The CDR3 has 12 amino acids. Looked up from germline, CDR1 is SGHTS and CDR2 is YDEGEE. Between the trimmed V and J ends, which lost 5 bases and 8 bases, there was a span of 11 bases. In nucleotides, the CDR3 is TGTGCCAGCAGGATCAGGGGAGATGAGCAGTTCTTC. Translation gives CASRIRGDEQFF.

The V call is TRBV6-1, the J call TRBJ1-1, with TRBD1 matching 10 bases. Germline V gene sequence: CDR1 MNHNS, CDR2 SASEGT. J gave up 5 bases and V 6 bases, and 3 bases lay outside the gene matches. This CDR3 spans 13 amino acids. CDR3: CASRRGQGTEAFF. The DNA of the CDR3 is TGTGCCAGCAGAAGGGGACAGGGGACTGAAGCTTTCTTT.

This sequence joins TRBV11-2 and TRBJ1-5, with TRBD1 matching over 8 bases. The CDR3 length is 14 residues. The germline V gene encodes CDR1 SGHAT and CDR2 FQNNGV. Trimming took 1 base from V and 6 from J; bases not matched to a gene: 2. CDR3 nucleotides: TGTGCCAGCAGCTTAGGGGGGACAGGTCAGCCCCAGCATTTT. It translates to CASSLGGTGQPQHF.

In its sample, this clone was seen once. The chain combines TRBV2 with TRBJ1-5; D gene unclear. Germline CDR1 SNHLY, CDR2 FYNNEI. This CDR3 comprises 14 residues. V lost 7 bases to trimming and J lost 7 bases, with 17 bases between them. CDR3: CASTLGEGGQPQHF. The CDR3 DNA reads TGTGCCAGCACCCTCGGGGAGGGTGGGCAGCCCCAGCATTTT.

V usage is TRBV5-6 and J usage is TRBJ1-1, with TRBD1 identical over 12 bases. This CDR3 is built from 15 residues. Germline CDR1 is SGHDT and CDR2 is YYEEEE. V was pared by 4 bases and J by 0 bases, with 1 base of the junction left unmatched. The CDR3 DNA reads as TGTGCCAGCAGCGGGACAGGGGGCATGAACACTGAAGCTTTCTTT. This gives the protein CASSGTGGMNTEAFF.

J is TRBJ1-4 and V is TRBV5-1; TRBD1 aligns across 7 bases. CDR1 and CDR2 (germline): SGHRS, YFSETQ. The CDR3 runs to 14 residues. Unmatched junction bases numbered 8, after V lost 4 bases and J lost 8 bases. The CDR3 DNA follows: TGCGCCAGCAGCCTAGGGGGCGCGTTCGAAAAACTGTTTTTT. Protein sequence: CASSLGGAFEKLFF.

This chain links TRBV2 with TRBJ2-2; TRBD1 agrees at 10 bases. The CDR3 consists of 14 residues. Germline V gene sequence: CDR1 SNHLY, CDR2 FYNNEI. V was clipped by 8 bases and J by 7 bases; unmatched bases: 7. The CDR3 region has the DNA TGTGCCAGCCTCCGGGACAGGGGACTCGGGGAGCTGTTTTTT. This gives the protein CASLRDRGLGELFF.

As DNA, the CDR3 is TGTGCCAGCAGCTTAGCTCCAAACTCCTACGAGCAGTACTTC. Translated: CASSLAPNSYEQYF. The rearrangement joins TRBV7-8 to TRBJ2-7; no definite D call. The CDR3 length is 14 residues. The ends were cut back, 0 bases at V and 0 bases at J, with 6 bases in the middle. The germline gives CDR1 SGHVS, CDR2 FQNEAQ.

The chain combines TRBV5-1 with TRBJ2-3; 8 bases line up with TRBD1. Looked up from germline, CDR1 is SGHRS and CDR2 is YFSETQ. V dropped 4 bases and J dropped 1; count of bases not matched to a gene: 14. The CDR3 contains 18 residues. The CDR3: CASSPRQGWNGGTDTQYF. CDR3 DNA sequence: TGCGCCAGCAGCCCAAGACAGGGGTGGAATGGGGGCACAGATACGCAGTATTTT.